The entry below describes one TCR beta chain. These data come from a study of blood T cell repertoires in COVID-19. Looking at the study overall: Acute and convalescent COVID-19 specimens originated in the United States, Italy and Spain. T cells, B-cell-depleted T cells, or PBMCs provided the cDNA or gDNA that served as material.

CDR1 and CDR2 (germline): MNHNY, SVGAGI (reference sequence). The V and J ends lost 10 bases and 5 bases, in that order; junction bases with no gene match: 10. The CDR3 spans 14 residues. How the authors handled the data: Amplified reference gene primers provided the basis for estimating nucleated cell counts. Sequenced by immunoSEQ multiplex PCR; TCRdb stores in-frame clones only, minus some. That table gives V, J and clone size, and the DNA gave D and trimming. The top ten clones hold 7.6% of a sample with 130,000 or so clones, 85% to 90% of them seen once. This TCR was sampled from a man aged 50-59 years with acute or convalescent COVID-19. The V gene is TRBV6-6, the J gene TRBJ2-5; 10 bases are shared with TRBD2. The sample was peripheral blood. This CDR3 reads CAIQKSGRGETQYF. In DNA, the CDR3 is TGTGCCATCCAAAAGAGCGGGAGGGGGGAGACCCAGTACTTC.